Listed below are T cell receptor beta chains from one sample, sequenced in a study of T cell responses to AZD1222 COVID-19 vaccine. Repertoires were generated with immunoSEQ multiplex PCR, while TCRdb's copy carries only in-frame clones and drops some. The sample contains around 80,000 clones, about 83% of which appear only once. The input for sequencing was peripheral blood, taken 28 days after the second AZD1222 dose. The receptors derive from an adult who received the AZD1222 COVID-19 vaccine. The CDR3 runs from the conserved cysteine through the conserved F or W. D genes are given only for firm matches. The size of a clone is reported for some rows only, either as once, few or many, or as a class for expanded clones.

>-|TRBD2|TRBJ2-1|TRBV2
CASSQTSGRSGEQFF
TGTGCCAGCAGTCAGACTAGCGGGAGAAGTGGTGAGCAGTTCTTC
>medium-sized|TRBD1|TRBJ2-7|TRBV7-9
CASSPPGQLISAYEQYF
TGTGCCAGCAGCCCCCCGGGACAGCTCATTTCGGCCTACGAGCAGTACTTC
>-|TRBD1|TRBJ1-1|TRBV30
CAWGTQGASEAFF
TGTGCCTGGGGGACACAGGGGGCCTCTGAAGCTTTCTTT
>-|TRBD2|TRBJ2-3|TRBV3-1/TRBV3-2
CASSLGTSADTQYF
TGTGCCAGCAGCCTCGGGACTAGCGCAGATACGCAGTATTTT
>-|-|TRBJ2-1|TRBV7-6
CASSLPGIHNEQFF
TGTGCCAGCAGCCTCCCCGGGATCCACAATGAGCAGTTCTTC
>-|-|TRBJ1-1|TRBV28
CASRKDRNTEAFF
TGTGCCAGCAGAAAGGACCGGAACACTGAAGCTTTCTTT
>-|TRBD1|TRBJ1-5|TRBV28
CASSPHRGMGQPQHF
TGTGCCAGCAGTCCTCACAGGGGTATGGGGCAGCCCCAGCATTTT
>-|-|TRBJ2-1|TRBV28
CASSLEWQSGNEQFF
TGTGCCAGCAGTTTGGAGTGGCAATCTGGGAATGAGCAGTTCTTC
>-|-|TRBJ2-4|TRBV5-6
CASSLFVAAKNIQYF
TGTGCCAGCAGCCTCTTCGTGGCAGCCAAAAACATTCAGTACTTC
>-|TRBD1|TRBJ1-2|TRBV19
CASSPQGADTYGYTF
TGTGCCAGTAGTCCCCAGGGGGCCGATACCTATGGCTACACCTTC
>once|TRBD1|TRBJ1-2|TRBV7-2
CASSPFQTGGGIGYTF
TGTGCCAGCAGCCCATTCCAGACTGGAGGGGGCATTGGCTACACCTTC
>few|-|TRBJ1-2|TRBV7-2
CASSLQGGGYTF
TGTGCCAGCAGCCTACAGGGCGGCGGCTACACCTTC
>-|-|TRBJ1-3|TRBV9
CASSVVGGNTIYF
TGTGCCAGCAGCGTAGTCGGTGGAAACACCATATATTTT
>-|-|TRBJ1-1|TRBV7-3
CASSSTGGANTEAFF
TGTGCCAGCAGCTCTACGGGAGGGGCGAACACTGAAGCTTTCTTT
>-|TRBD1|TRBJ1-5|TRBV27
CASSLSRLRTGGNQPQHF
TGTGCCAGCAGTTTATCCCGCCTCCGGACAGGGGGCAATCAGCCCCAGCATTTT
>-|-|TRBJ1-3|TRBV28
CASSRDTGNTIYF
TGTGCCAGCAGCCGGGACACCGGAAACACCATATATTTT